The subject of this entry is one TCR beta chain. Using immunoSEQ multiplex PCR, the repertoire was profiled, and TCRdb retains in-frame clones only, with some absent. The table shows tens of thousands of clones, with 80% to 95% occurring only once. Blood got drawn at baseline, again on cycle 4 day 1, and then on cycle 7 day 1. This record belongs to a study of OX40 agonist ivuxolimab in advanced cancers. Study information: Subjects had a mean age of about 60 years, with a range of 23 to 79; just over 80% were male.

This CDR3 has 12 residues. V was shortened by 6 bases and J by 5 bases, with 11 bases between the two germline ends. Germline values: CDR1 SNHLY, CDR2 FYNNEI. This sequence was found in an adult with an advanced solid tumor such as melanoma, head and neck, liver or kidney cancer. The specimen comprised CD4+ or CD8+ T cells sorted from blood, sampled in a trial of the OX40 agonist ivuxolimab. The rearrangement links TRBV2 to TRBJ2-7; no clear D. The CDR3 here is CASRDGLDEQYF. CDR3 bases: TGTGCCAGCAGGGATGGGCTCGACGAGCAGTACTTC.